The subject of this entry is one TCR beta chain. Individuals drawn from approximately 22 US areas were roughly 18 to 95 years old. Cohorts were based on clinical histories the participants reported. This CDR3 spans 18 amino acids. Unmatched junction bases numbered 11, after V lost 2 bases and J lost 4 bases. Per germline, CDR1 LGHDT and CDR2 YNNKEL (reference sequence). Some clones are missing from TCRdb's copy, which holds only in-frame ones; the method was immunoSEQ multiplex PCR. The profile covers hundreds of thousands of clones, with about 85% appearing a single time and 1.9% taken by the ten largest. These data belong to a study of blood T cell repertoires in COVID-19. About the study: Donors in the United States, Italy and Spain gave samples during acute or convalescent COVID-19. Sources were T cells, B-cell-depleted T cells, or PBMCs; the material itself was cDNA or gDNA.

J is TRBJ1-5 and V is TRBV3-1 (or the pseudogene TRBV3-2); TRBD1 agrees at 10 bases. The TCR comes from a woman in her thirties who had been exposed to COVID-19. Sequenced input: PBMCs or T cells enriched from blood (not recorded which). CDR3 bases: TGTGCCAGCAGCCAATTGATGGGACAGGGGCTAGGGAATCAGCCCCAGCATTTT. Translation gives CASSQLMGQGLGNQPQHF.